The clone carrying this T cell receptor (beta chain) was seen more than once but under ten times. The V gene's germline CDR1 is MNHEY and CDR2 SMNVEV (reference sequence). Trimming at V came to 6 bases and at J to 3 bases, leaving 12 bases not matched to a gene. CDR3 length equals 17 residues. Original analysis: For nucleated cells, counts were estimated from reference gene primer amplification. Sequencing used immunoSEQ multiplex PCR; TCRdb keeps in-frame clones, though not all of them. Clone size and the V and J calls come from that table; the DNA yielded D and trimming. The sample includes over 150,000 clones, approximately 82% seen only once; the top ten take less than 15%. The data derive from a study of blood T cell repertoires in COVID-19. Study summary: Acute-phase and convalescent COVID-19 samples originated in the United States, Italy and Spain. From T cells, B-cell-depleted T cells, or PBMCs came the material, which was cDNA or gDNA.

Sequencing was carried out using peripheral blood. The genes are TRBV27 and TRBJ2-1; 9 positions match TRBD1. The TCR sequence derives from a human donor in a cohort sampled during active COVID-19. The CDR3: CASRNKLQGAYYNEQFF. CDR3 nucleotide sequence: TGTGCCAGCAGGAACAAGCTACAGGGGGCTTACTACAATGAGCAGTTCTTC.